This T cell receptor (beta chain) was identified in a study of blood T cell repertoires in COVID-19. At the level of the study: Samples representing acute and convalescent COVID-19 were sourced from the United States, Italy and Spain.

Either two negative PCRs, clearance, or symptom resolution qualified Cohort 3 donors as recovered. This CDR3 contains 13 residues. Trimming cost V 8 bases and J 4 bases, with 15 bases left between them. The germline V gene encodes CDR1 MNHEY and CDR2 SMNVEV (reference sequence). Authors' methods: Nucleated cell counts were estimated from reference gene primer amplification. Produced via immunoSEQ multiplex PCR; TCRdb's table is partial and in-frame only. The DNA gave D and trimming, while V, J and clone size come from that table. Of roughly 290,000 clones detected, 70% to 90% appear once; the ten largest clones hold roughly 2.3%.

Sequenced sample: PBMCs or T cells enriched from blood (not recorded which). This clonotype originated in a man younger than 40 who had recovered from COVID-19. The rearrangement links TRBV27 to TRBJ2-7; D remains unclear. In DNA, the CDR3 is TGTGCCAGCGCGAGCCTCATACTTTACGAGCAGTACTTC. Protein product: CASASLILYEQYF.